This T cell receptor (beta chain) stems from a study of T cells in Graves' hyperthyroidism and ophthalmopathy. Study-wide points: Blood also held most thyroid clonotypes expanded beyond 0.001.

Those with hyperthyroidism were 18 to 65 years old, newly diagnosed, and ill for under 2 months. Germline V CDR1 and CDR2: MDHEN, SYDVKM. V was shortened by 2 bases and J by 6 bases, with 11 bases between the two germline ends. The CDR3 has 14 amino acids. Regarding this clonotype: Its antigen is currently unknown.

RNA transcripts provided the source from which TCR beta CDR3 regions were amplified. The primer set for the first-round RT-PCR of the TCR CDR3 was HTBI. Each CDR3 protein is one row after TCRdb ran MiXCR on the multiplex PCR reads. The sample shows 150,000 or so distinct CDR3 sequences, roughly 23% of them seen only once. The receptor was isolated from a woman aged 45-60 years with Graves' hyperthyroidism that later progressed to Graves' ophthalmopathy. V usage is TRBV28 and J usage is TRBJ1-5, with no clear D. The sequenced sample was blood. This CDR3 reads CASSLGGPGQPQHF. The CDR3 DNA follows: TGTGCCAGCAGTTTAGGAGGGCCTGGTCAGCCCCAGCATTTT.